This section outlines one T cell receptor (beta chain) sequence together with its context. What it recognizes is unknown. This sample is drawn from a study of shared clonotypes between healthy human individuals. Study overall: CD4 naive and CD4 memory each took three plates per donor, while CD8 naive took two and CD8 memory one. Notes on the study in general: Expectations were that clonotype sharing among donors would be affected by sequencing depth.

V was clipped by 4 bases and J by 7 bases; unmatched bases: 11. This CDR3 contains 16 residues. Germline-derived CDR1 and CDR2 are SGHTS and YDEGEE. Genomic DNA (from each subset) was split evenly across several immunoSEQ plates. Sorted subsets were amplified in replicate PCRs using 200 ng DNA, around 30,000 T cell genomes. Assay used: immunoSEQ multiplex PCR; TCRdb lists only in-frame clones, some missing. The sample comprises some 980,000 clones, more than 75% of which are singletons, and about 1.5% rests with the top ten. The genes are TRBV5-8 and TRBJ1-6, with TRBD1 matching 7 bases. The TCR originated in a man aged 18 to 30 in good health. Material for sequencing was memory CD4+ T cells sorted from blood. Subset denoted: CD45RA-negative fraction. CDR3 residues: CASSPFPTGSNSPLHF. The CDR3 bases are TGTGCCAGCAGCCCCTTTCCGACAGGGAGCAATTCACCCCTCCACTTT.